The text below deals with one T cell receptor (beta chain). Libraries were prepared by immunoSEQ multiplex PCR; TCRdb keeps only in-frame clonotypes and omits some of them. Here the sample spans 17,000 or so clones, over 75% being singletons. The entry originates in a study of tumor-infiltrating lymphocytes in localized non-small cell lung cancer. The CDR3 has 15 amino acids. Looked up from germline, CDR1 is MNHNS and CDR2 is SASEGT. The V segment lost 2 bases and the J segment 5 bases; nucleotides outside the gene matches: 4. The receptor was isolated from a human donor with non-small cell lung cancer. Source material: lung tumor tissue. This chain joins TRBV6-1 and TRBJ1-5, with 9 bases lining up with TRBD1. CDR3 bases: TGTGCCAGCAGTGAAACTCACAGGGGGCATCAGCCCCAGCATTTT. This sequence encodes CASSETHRGHQPQHF.